The text below deals with one T cell receptor beta chain. The antigen remains unidentified. TCRdb keeps only in-frame clones here, not all; method: immunoSEQ multiplex PCR. The data show some 95,000 clones, under 70% seen once. These data originate in a study of shared clonotypes between healthy human individuals. Study-wide results and limits: What rarefaction showed was incomplete sorted-subset sequencing despite large depth. Generation probabilities were higher for clonotypes shared across all four sorted-subset donors than for unshared ones.

The CDR3 runs 13 residues. The V and J ends lost 6 bases and 7 bases respectively, with 13 bases between them. Germline values: CDR1 SNHLY, CDR2 FYNNEI. The chain carries TRBV2 and TRBJ2-1, with D perhaps assigned TRBD1 or TRBD2 (6 bases each). This TCR was sampled from a man under 40 in good health. The sample was memory CD8+ T cells sorted from blood. Subset reported: CD45RO+ cells pooled with CCR7-negative TemRA cells. The CDR3 loop reads CASSEQGGNEQFF. CDR3 DNA: TGTGCCAGCAGCGAACAAGGGGGGAATGAGCAGTTCTTC.